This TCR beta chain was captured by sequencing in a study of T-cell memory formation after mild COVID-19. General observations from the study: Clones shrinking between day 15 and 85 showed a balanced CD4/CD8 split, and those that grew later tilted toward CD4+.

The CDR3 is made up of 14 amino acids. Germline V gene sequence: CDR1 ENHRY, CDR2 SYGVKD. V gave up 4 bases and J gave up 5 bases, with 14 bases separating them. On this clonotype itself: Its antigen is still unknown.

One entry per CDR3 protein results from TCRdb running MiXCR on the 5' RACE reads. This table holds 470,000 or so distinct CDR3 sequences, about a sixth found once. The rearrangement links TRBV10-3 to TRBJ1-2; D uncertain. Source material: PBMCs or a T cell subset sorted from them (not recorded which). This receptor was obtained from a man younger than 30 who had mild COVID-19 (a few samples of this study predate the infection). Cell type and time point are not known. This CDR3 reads CAISGVGRRYGYTF. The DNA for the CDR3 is TGTGCCATCAGTGGTGTCGGTCGGCGATATGGCTACACCTTC.